Each of the 5 T cell receptor beta chains below was sequenced from the same sample in a study of cytomegalovirus exposure and HLA in healthy donors. Both 60 Vbeta primers and 13 Jbeta primers went into the PCR. The table came from immunoSEQ multiplex PCR; TCRdb's copy has only in-frame clones and leaves some out. The repertoire consists of more than 45,000 clones, with approximately 80% occurring once and the leading ten covering 2.5% to 3%. The sample consisted of PBMCs. The receptor set was obtained from a man aged 50-60 years in good health and CMV-seronegative.

V and J are TRBV5-4 and TRBJ1-1; the D is unclear. V lost 2 bases and J 0 bases, leaving 8 bases between the germline ends. Germline V CDR1 and CDR2: SGHNT, YYREEE (reference sequence). The CDR3 is 14 residues long. The CDR3: CASSFDAVNTEAFF. In nucleotides, the CDR3 is TGTGCCAGCAGCTTCGATGCAGTGAACACTGAAGCTTTCTTT.

V and J are TRBV6-5 and TRBJ2-7; D is uncertain. The CDR3 sequence is 13 residues long. The germline V gene has CDR1 MNHEY and CDR2 SVGAGI. Trimming left V 6 bases short and J 11 bases short, with 20 bases between. CDR3 DNA: TGTGCCAGCAGATTAGAGAGTCGCCATAACGAGTACTTC. It is translated as CASRLESRHNEYF.

The CDR3 region is CASSLIGKGDIQYF. The CDR3 DNA reads TGTGCCAGCAGCTTAATAGGGAAGGGAGACATTCAGTACTTC. The genes are TRBV7-3 and TRBJ2-4, with a possible D match to TRBD2 (5 bases). This CDR3 comprises 14 residues. The germline gives CDR1 SGHTA, CDR2 FQGTGA. V shed 1 base and J shed 8 bases, with 12 bases lying between them.

The chain combines TRBV7-3 with TRBJ2-7; no firm D call. Per germline, CDR1 SGHTA and CDR2 FQGTGA. V was pared by 2 bases and J by 1 base, with 6 bases between. This CDR3 contains 13 residues. The DNA for the CDR3 is TGTGCCAGCAGCTTACTACCTTCCTACGAGCAGTACTTC. Its protein is CASSLLPSYEQYF.

CDR3 amino acids: CSASQGETQYF. The CDR3 DNA follows: TGCAGTGCTAGCCAGGGGGAGACCCAGTACTTC. The chain joins TRBV20-1 to TRBJ2-5; possible D gene TRBD1, 6 bases. Germline loops: CDR1 DFQATT, CDR2 SNEGSKA (reference sequence). The CDR3 sequence is 11 residues long. Trimming stripped 3 bases from V and 5 bases from J, with 7 bases between.